The sequence of this T cell receptor (beta chain) was determined in a study of CD8+ T cells in alopecia areata. cDNA reverse transcribed from extracted RNA served as the sequencing template. The method was immunoSEQ multiplex PCR; TCRdb's version includes in-frame clones alone and lacks a portion of them. The data hold about 91,000 clones, with roughly two fifths observed a single time. The CDR3 has 13 residues. Germline V gene sequence: CDR1 GTSNPN, CDR2 SVGIG (reference sequence). Deletions cut 2 bases from V and 7 bases from J, with 14 bases between. The clonotype was recovered from a human donor with alopecia areata. This chain uses TRBV30 with TRBJ1-2; unclear D gene. Sequencing input: CD4+ T cells sorted from blood. The CDR3 nucleotides are TGTGCCTGGAGTTACTCTTCGGGAGGTGGCTACACCTTC. This sequence encodes CAWSYSSGGGYTF.